The next 11 T cell receptor beta chains were all read from a single sample in a study of human thymus T cells. Generated by immunoSEQ multiplex PCR, the TCRdb table keeps only in-frame clones and is missing some. The table shows some 120,000 clones, with around 94% occurring only once. Resections removed during corrective heart surgery provided the thymus tissue used. Material for sequencing was thymus tissue. Source of these receptors: a boy less than two years old with a congenital heart defect but otherwise immunologically healthy.

V is TRBV28 and J is TRBJ2-2, with a tentative D call TRBD2 (6 bases). Germline V gene lookup returns CDR1 MDHEN and CDR2 SYDVKM. This CDR3 has 14 residues. Trimming left V 8 bases short and J 1 base short, with 11 bases between. As DNA, the CDR3 is TGTGCCAGCGAGAGGACTATGAACACCGGGGAGCTGTTTTTT. Protein product: CASERTMNTGELFF.

The chain recombines TRBV27 with TRBJ2-5, with 10 bases lining up with TRBD2. The length of the CDR3 is 16 residues. V lost 6 bases to trimming and J lost 4 bases; unmatched junction nucleotides: 11. Germline CDR1 is MNHEY and CDR2 is SMNVEV (reference sequence). The CDR3 region has the DNA TGTGCCAGCAGAGGACTAGCGGATGTGTTAGGAGAGACCCAGTACTTC. This encodes CASRGLADVLGETQYF.

The V call is TRBV13, the J call TRBJ2-1, with no clear D. The germline V and J ends were trimmed by 1 base and 11 bases, with 21 bases remaining between them. This CDR3 region has 16 residues. Germline lookup yields CDR1 PRHDT and CDR2 FYEKMQ (reference sequence). DNA for the CDR3: TGTGCCAGCAGCTTAGTAGGGTCTTATGTTTCTGGAAAGCAGTTCTTC. Its protein is CASSLVGSYVSGKQFF.

The chain recombines TRBV11-2 with TRBJ1-1; tentative D call: TRBD1 (6 bases). The CDR3 loop spans 13 amino acids. V shed 2 bases and J shed 8 bases, with 12 bases lying between them. Looked up from germline, CDR1 is SGHAT and CDR2 is FQNNGV. In DNA form, the CDR3 reads TGTGCCAGCAGCTTATCGGACAGCATAGAAGCTTTCTTT. This encodes CASSLSDSIEAFF.

Details on this clone: Other DNA sequences in this specimen translate into the identical CDR3. The chain carries TRBV9 and TRBJ2-3; D unclear. Trimming left V 0 bases short and J 0 bases short, with 8 bases between. The CDR3 length is 15 residues. Per germline, CDR1 SGDLS and CDR2 YYNGEE. The CDR3 nucleotides are TGTGCCAGCAGCGTAGGTGGCAGGAGCACAGATACGCAGTATTTT. This encodes CASSVGGRSTDTQYF.

The chain uses TRBV4-2 and TRBJ1-2, with a possible D match to TRBD1 (5 bases). This CDR3 region has 17 residues. Germline CDR1 LGHNA, CDR2 YNFKEQ. Deletions cut 3 bases from V and 4 bases from J, with 21 bases between. The CDR3 sequence is CASSQANPGEDCYGYTF. CDR3 nucleotides: TGTGCCAGCAGCCAGGCTAACCCGGGGGAAGACTGCTATGGCTACACCTTC.

The V gene is TRBV27, the J gene TRBJ2-5; D call uncertain. The V and J ends lost 2 bases and 5 bases respectively, with 9 bases between them. Germline V gene sequence: CDR1 MNHEY, CDR2 SMNVEV (reference sequence). CDR3 length: 13 amino acids. Written as DNA, the CDR3 is TGTGCCAGCAGTTTAAGAGTTATGGAGACCCAGTACTTC. Its translation: CASSLRVMETQYF.

The V and J genes are TRBV7-2 and TRBJ1-3; D remains ambiguous. The CDR3 runs to 15 residues. Trimming left V 2 bases short and J 0 bases short, with 8 bases between. Germline V gene lookup returns CDR1 SGHTA and CDR2 FQGNSA. CDR3 coding DNA: TGTGCCAGCAGCTTAAGGGCGAGCTCTGGAAACACCATATATTTT. This translates into CASSLRASSGNTIYF.

The chain links TRBV5-1 to TRBJ2-3; 11 bases align to TRBD2. The J segment lost 3 bases and the V segment lost 4 bases, leaving 4 bases of the junction unmatched. Germline values: CDR1 SGHRS, CDR2 YFSETQ. The CDR3 consists of 15 residues. The CDR3 loop reads CASSHSGGETDTQYF. In nucleotides, the CDR3 is TGCGCCAGCAGCCATAGCGGGGGGGAAACAGATACGCAGTATTTT.

The CDR3 bases are TGTGCCAGCAGCGTATGGAATTCACCCCTCCACTTT. Translating gives CASSVWNSPLHF. The chain combines TRBV9 with TRBJ1-6, with D unclear. The V gene lost 1 base and the J gene lost 7 bases, with 3 bases spanning the gap. There are 12 residues in the CDR3. Germline CDR1 reads SGDLS; CDR2 reads YYNGEE.

This chain joins TRBV6-1 and TRBJ2-1, with D possibly TRBD2 on 6 matching bases. The CDR3 sequence is 17 residues long. V was pared by 4 bases and J by 3 bases, with 19 bases between. Germline V gene lookup returns CDR1 MNHNS and CDR2 SASEGT. The CDR3 coding sequence is TGTGCCAGCAGTGCCTGGCGGGCGGGGAAAGTCTACAATGAGCAGTTCTTC. It codes for CASSAWRAGKVYNEQFF.